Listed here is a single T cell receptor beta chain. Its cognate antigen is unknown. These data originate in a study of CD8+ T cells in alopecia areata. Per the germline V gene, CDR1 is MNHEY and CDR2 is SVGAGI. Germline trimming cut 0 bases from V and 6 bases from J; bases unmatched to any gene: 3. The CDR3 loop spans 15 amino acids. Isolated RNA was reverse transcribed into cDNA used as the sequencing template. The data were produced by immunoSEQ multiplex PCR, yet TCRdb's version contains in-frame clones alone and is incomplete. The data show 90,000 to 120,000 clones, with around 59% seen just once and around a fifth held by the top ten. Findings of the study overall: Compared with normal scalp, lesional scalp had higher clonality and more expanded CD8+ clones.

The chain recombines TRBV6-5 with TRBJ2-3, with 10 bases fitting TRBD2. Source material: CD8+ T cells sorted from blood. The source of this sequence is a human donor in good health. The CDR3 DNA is TGTGCCAGCAGTTACTCTCTAGCGGGGGTCGATACGCAGTATTTT. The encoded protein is CASSYSLAGVDTQYF.